This T cell receptor beta chain was observed in a study of breast tumors, draining lymph nodes, adjacent tissues (dated by TCRdb to about 2016). About the investigation overall: The study compared TCR beta repertoires across tumor, adjacent nontumor tissue and axillary lymph nodes from breast cancer patients. In human breast cancer, the study set out to evaluate how tumor, surrounding tissue and draining lymph node repertoires relate to one another and whether T cells may move between these sites.

Study-wide conclusions, independent of this receptor: The conclusion that tumor T cells originate in lymph nodes was presented as consistent with a hypothesis rather than as directly demonstrated. In luminal-like breast cancer, tumor and nontumor tissue repertoires resembled each other significantly more than in basal-like breast cancer. Tumor T-cell repertoires showed less diversity than lymph node repertoires and more diversity than nontumor tissue repertoires, and tumor T-cell repertoires showed preferential V and J gene usage. The data were judged consistent with most tumor T cells deriving from the lymph node and then expanding within tumor tissue.

Germline trimming: 7 bases from V, 4 bases from J; junction bases outside gene matches: 4. The CDR3 runs 14 amino acids, cysteine and phenylalanine included. Only CDR3 DNA remains: 42 bases, in frame from the first base. The germline V gene yields MDHEN for CDR1 and SYDVKM for CDR2. The lymph node samples were taken from the axillary draining lymph nodes of breast cancer patients. On this clonotype itself: It lacks a known antigen. Base quality data are lacking; no much larger clone is found one base away.

The reads were generated on an Illumina HiSeq 2000. Multiplex PCR amplification was used to build the TCR beta chain libraries. The amplified TCR beta chain products were analyzed by high-throughput sequencing. The public reads were reanalyzed by TCRdb: fastp trimming at Q25, MiXCR alignment, in-frame beta chains only. Entries that share a CDR3 protein sequence are merged under the most common genes and DNA. Counted in this sample were around 190,000 distinct CDR3 sequences; around a third of them appeared once. Of the sample, around 4.5% is held by the ten largest clones. The sample consisted of axillary lymph node tissue. Recombination joined TRBV28 with TRBJ1-4, with 9 middle bases fitting TRBD1. This TCR came from a female donor with breast cancer. Some clones in this sample may be carry-over from other donors' samples. In nucleotide form, the sequence is TGTGCCAGCATACAGGGGGCCAATAATGAAAAACTGTTTTTT. Its product reads: CASIQGANNEKLFF.